These T cell receptor beta chains were read from a single sample in a study of blood T cell repertoires in COVID-19. Here immunoSEQ multiplex PCR was the method, and the copy in TCRdb shows in-frame clones only, minus some. The repertoire has approximately 260,000 clones, roughly 83% of them found once; the top ten carry about 4.9%. Specimen: peripheral blood. The source of these receptors is a man in his sixties who had recovered from COVID-19. Both conserved end residues are part of each CDR3. Each record gives: V gene, J gene, CDR3 protein.

TRBV7-9,TRBJ2-2,CASSFVKGAQPNTGELFF
TRBV27,TRBJ2-7,CASSSNFGTGGEQYF
TRBV19,TRBJ2-1,CASKPGQGYYNEQFF
TRBV28,TRBJ2-3,CASSLGSGTDGTDTQYF
TRBV7-2,TRBJ2-1,CASRQLGTANNEQFF
TRBV2,TRBJ2-1,CASSETAGGAQFF
TRBV27,TRBJ2-7,CASRDRGRNYEQYF
TRBV3-1/TRBV3-2,TRBJ1-1,CASSRDRSLNTEAFF
TRBV27,TRBJ2-3,CASSPRSRGTDTQYF
TRBV19,TRBJ1-5,CASSTQGYNQPQHF
TRBV11-2,TRBJ1-1,CASSLNRDRDYTEAFF
TRBV6-5,TRBJ1-1,CASSETMNTEAFF
TRBV5-1,TRBJ2-5,CASSLTARKQETQYF
TRBV4-1,TRBJ2-7,CASSQEPSGGLPYEQYF
TRBV5-6,TRBJ1-1,CASSFGVEATEAFF
TRBV15,TRBJ1-3,CATSRSLGASSGNTIYF
TRBV19,TRBJ1-5,CASSRGSGGGNQPQHF
TRBV14,TRBJ2-7,CASSLHAGTARQYF
TRBV10-3,TRBJ2-7,CAISETPGQGRQYF
TRBV5-1,TRBJ1-1,CASSPNGGVTEAFF
TRBV6-6,TRBJ1-1,CASTLGHLNTEAFF
TRBV28,TRBJ2-1,CASSAPGVSRNEQFF
TRBV28,TRBJ1-4,CASSDPTRGLQSEKLFF
TRBV27,TRBJ1-5,CASRLTGVQPQHF
TRBV19,TRBJ2-7,CASSMLAGGPYEQYF
TRBV28,TRBJ1-5,CANSPTKHNQPQHF
TRBV7-2,TRBJ2-1,CASSSESGNEQFF
TRBV19,TRBJ2-2,CASTPLPNTGELFF
TRBV6-5,TRBJ1-3,CASSYSRDYSGNTIYF
TRBV5-1,TRBJ2-5,CASSLGGTQYF
TRBV15,TRBJ2-7,CATSEVASGYEPYEQYF
TRBV2,TRBJ2-2,CASLPRQGSGELFF
TRBV6-1,TRBJ1-5,CASSESQRESAFSNQPQHF
TRBV10-3,TRBJ2-7,CAITSDGYEQYF
TRBV2,TRBJ1-6,CASSDNNSPLHF
TRBV27,TRBJ2-5,CASTRLIGTRQETQYF
TRBV19,TRBJ2-1,CASSIVVRGDEQFF
TRBV3-1/TRBV3-2,TRBJ2-1,CASSQGAYNEQFF
TRBV21-1,TRBJ2-4,CASSKALNRGTSGAKNIQYF
TRBV9,TRBJ2-2,CASSVVPPSGSVDGELFF
TRBV11-2,TRBJ2-7,CASSPDGLAYEQYF
TRBV2,TRBJ1-1,CASSEFATLNTEAFF
TRBV5-4,TRBJ2-5,CASSLVGGLTQYF
TRBV6-4,TRBJ2-2,CASKRDDRVDTGELFF
TRBV18,TRBJ1-2,CASSPVPEGADGYTF
TRBV6-5,TRBJ2-3,CASSDSRLAGGTQYF
TRBV7-6,TRBJ1-2,CASSPSGGAHGYTF
TRBV5-1,TRBJ1-6,CASSSTGDNSPLHF
TRBV3-1/TRBV3-2,TRBJ2-1,CASSQSIRGNNEQFF
TRBV7-9,TRBJ2-1,CASSSWTGGAYNEQFF
TRBV19,TRBJ2-7,CASSSQGATIEQYF
TRBV12-2,TRBJ2-5,CASRQAVLAGDPDQETQYF
TRBV7-2,TRBJ1-1,CASSDQHRGNTEAFF
TRBV5-3,TRBJ1-5,CARSLVSGGNNQPQHF
TRBV5-6,TRBJ2-7,CASSWGLAGPEQYF
TRBV5-1,TRBJ2-1,CASSLVAGGSYNEQFF
TRBV11-2,TRBJ2-7,CASSFQGGPLEQYF
TRBV5-4,TRBJ1-2,CASSGGGRYYGYTF
TRBV12-3/TRBV12-4,TRBJ2-1,CASSLLAGVEQFF
TRBV21-1,TRBJ2-7,CARAGQGNEQYF